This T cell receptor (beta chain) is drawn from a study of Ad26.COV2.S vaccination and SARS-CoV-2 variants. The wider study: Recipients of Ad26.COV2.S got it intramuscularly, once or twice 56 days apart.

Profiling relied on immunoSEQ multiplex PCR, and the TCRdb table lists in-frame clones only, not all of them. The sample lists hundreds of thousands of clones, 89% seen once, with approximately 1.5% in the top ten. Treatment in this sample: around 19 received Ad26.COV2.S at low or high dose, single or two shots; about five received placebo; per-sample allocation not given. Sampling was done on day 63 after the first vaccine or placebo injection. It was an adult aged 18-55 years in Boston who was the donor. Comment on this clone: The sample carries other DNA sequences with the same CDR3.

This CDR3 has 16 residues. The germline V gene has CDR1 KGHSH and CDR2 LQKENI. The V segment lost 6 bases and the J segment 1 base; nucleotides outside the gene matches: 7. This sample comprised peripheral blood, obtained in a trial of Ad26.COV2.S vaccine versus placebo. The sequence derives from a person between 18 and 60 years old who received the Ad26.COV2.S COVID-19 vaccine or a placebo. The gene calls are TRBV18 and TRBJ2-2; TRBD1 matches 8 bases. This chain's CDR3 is CASSPAGQGNTGELFF. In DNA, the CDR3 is TGTGCCAGCTCCCCCGCCGGACAGGGGAACACCGGGGAGCTGTTTTTT.